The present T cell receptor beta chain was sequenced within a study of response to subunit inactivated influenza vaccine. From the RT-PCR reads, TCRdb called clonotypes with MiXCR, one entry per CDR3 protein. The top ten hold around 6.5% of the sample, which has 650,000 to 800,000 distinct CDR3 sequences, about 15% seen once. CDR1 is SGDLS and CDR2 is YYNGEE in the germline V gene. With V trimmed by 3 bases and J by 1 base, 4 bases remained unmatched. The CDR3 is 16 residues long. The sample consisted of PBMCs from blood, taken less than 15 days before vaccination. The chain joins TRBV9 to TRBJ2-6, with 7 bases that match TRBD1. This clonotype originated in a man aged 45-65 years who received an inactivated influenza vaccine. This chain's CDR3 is CASSDRQGSGANVLTF. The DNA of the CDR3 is TGTGCCAGCAGCGACCGACAGGGTTCTGGGGCCAACGTCCTGACTTTC.